These T cell receptor beta chains were read from a single sample in a study of T cell changes during pregnancy in multiple sclerosis. The method was immunoSEQ multiplex PCR; TCRdb's version includes in-frame clones alone and lacks a portion of them. The sample includes around 79,000 clones, around nine tenths of them seen just once. This specimen consisted of CD4+ T cells from peripheral blood mononuclear cells, obtained in the second trimester of pregnancy. The receptors derive from a female donor with multiple sclerosis, enrolled in a pregnancy study. Both conserved end residues are part of each CDR3.

V: TRBV19
J: TRBJ1-5
CDR3: CASTPTGRNQPQHF

V: TRBV7-9
J: TRBJ2-7
CDR3: CASTRKDAGGYEQYF

V: TRBV29-1
J: TRBJ2-3
CDR3: CSLEGAGVGDTQYF

V: TRBV12-5
J: TRBJ2-5
CDR3: CASGLLLQGETQYF

V: TRBV4-1
J: TRBJ1-5
CDR3: CASSPDRQPGQPQHF

V: TRBV7-9
J: TRBJ2-2
CDR3: CASTKRGGDAGELFF

V: TRBV19
J: TRBJ1-5
CDR3: CASTDRNNQPQHF

V: TRBV18
J: TRBJ1-2
CDR3: CASSPLAAGDYGYTF

V: TRBV7-8
J: TRBJ1-2
CDR3: CASSNRDRGPRNYGYTF

V: TRBV5-1
J: TRBJ2-1
CDR3: CASSFTGLVNEQFF

V: TRBV5-6
J: TRBJ2-1
CDR3: CASSWGGRGNEQFF

V: TRBV2
J: TRBJ1-1
CDR3: CASGGQPNTEAFF

V: TRBV14
J: TRBJ2-3
CDR3: CASSRSGRDTQYF

V: TRBV7-2
J: TRBJ1-1
CDR3: CASSPQGVTEAFF